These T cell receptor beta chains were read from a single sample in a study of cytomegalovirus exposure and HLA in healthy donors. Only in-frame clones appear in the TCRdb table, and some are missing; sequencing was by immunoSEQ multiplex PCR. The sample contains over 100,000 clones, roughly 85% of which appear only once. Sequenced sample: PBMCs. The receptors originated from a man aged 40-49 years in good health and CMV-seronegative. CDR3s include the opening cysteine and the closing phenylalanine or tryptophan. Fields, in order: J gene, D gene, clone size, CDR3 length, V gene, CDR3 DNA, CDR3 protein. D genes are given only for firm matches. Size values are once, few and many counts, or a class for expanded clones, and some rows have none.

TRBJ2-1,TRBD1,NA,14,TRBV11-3,TGTGCCAGCAGCCCCAGACAGGGGGACAATGAGCAGTTCTTC,CASSPRQGDNEQFF
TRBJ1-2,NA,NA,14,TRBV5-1,TGCGCCAGCAGCGGCCCAGGGGCGCAGTATGGCTACACCTTC,CASSGPGAQYGYTF
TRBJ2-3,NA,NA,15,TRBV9,TGTGCCAGCAGCACAGGAGGGGAGGCCAGAGATACGCAGTATTTT,CASSTGGEARDTQYF
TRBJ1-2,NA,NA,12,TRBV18,TGTGCCAGCTCACCTCCCGGGAGCGGCTACACCTTC,CASSPPGSGYTF
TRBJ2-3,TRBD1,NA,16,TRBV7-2,TGTGCCAGCAGCTTACGGGCGACAGGGCACACAGATACGCAGTATTTT,CASSLRATGHTDTQYF
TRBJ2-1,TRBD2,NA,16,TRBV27,TGTGCCAGCAGTTTGTGGTCGGGACGGGAGGACAATGAGCAGTTCTTC,CASSLWSGREDNEQFF
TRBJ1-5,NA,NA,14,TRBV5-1,TGCGCCAGCAGCCCCCTTGGAGGGAATCAGCCCCAGCATTTT,CASSPLGGNQPQHF
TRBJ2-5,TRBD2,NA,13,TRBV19,TGTGCCAGTAGGCCCCCCGGGGGGGAGACCCAGTACTTC,CASRPPGGETQYF
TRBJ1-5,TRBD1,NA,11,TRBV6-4,TGTGCCAGCAGTAATCCCGGGACAGGGGATTTT,CASSNPGTGDF
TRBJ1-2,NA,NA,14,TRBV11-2,TGTGCCAGCAGCAAGTTGTGGCAGAACTATGGCTACACCTTC,CASSKLWQNYGYTF
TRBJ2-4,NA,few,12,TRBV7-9,TGTGCCAGCAGCTATATACAGGACATTCAGTACTTC,CASSYIQDIQYF
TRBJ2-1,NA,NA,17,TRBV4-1,TGCGCCAGCAGCCAAGAGATCCGGGCGGGGCGTAGCAATGAGCAGTTCTTC,CASSQEIRAGRSNEQFF
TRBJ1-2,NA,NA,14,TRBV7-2,TGTGCCAGCAGCTTAGGGACAGTCAACTATGGCTACACCTTC,CASSLGTVNYGYTF
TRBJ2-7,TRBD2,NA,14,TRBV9,TGTGCCAGCAGCGTGGGACTAGCGGGGTACGAGCAGTACTTC,CASSVGLAGYEQYF
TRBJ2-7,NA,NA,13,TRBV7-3,TGTGCCAGCAGCGCTTCAGGCGGGTACGAGCAGTACTTC,CASSASGGYEQYF
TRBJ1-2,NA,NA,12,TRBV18,TGTGCCAGCTCACCGATTGCTGGGAGCCTCCCCTTC,CASSPIAGSLPF
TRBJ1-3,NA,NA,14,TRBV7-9,TGTGCCAGCAGCTTAGAGATCGGTGGAAACACCATATATTTT,CASSLEIGGNTIYF
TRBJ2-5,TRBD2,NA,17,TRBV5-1,TGCGCCAGCAGCCTATCGACTAGCGGGGGGAACCAAGAGACCCAGTACTTC,CASSLSTSGGNQETQYF
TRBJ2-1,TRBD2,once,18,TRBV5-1,TGCGCCAGCAGCTTCTTGACTAGCGGGGGTGTCTCCTACAATGAGCAGTTCTTC,CASSFLTSGGVSYNEQFF
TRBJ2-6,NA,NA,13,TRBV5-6,TGTGCCAGCAGCGCGCCCGTGGCCAACGTCCTGACTTTC,CASSAPVANVLTF
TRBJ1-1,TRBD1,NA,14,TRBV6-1,TGTGCCAGCAGTCTGTCTGGACAGGCTAGTGAAGCTTTCTTT,CASSLSGQASEAFF
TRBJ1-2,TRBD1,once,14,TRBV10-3,TGTGCCACCTGTGGGTGGGACAGGGACTATGGCTACACCTTC,CATCGWDRDYGYTF
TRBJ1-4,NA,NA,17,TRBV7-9,TGTGCCAGCAGCTTACCACCTTTAGGGGGGGTAGGGGAAAAACTGTTTTTT,CASSLPPLGGVGEKLFF
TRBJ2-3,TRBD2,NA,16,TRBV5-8,TGTGCCAGCAGCCCCCCTCGGGGGGGGGCCAGGGATACGCAGTATTTT,CASSPPRGGARDTQYF
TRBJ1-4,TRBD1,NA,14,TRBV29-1,TGCAGCGTTAAGGGACAGTCAACTAATGAAAAACTGTTTTTT,CSVKGQSTNEKLFF